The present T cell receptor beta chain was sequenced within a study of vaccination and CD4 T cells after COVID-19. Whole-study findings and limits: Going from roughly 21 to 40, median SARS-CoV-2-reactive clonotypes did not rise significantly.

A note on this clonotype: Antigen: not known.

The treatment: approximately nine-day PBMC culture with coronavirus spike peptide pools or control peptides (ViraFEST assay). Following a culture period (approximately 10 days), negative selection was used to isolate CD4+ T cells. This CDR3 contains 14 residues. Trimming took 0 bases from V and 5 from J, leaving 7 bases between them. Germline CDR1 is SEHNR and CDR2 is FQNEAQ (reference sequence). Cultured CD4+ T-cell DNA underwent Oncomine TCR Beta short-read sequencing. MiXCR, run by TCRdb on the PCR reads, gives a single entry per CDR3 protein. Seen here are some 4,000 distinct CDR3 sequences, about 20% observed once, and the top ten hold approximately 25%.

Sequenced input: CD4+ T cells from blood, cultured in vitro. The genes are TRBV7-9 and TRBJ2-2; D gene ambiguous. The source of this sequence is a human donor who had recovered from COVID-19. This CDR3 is CASSLALGTGELFF. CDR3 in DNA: TGTGCCAGCAGCTTAGCGCTTGGGACCGGGGAGCTGTTTTTT. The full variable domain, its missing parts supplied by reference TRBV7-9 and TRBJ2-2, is DTGVSQNPRHKITKRGQNVTFRCDPISEHNRLYWYRQTLGQGPEFLTYFQNEAQLEKSRLLSDRFSAERPKGSFSTLEIQRTEQGDSAMYLCASSLALGTGELFFGEGSRLTVL.